A selection of T cell receptor beta chains follows, all from one sample in a study of T cell changes during pregnancy in multiple sclerosis. Profiled with immunoSEQ multiplex PCR; TCRdb holds only in-frame clones, not every one. The data show about 75,000 clones, around 92% seen once. This specimen consisted of peripheral blood, obtained in the first trimester of pregnancy. These receptors all stem from a female donor in good health, enrolled as a control in a pregnancy study. Both conserved end residues are part of each CDR3. D genes are given only for firm matches. Size is stated for part of the rows, as once, few or many counts, or as a class when the clone is expanded.

clone_size: .; j_call: TRBJ2-3; d_call: .; v_call: TRBV11-2; cdr3_aa: CASSRAGPLDTQYF; cdr3_nt: TGTGCCAGCAGCCGAGCGGGCCCTTTAGATACGCAGTATTTT
clone_size: few; j_call: TRBJ1-1; d_call: .; v_call: TRBV20-1; cdr3_aa: CSASQGTEAFF; cdr3_nt: TGCAGTGCTAGCCAGGGAACTGAAGCTTTCTTT
clone_size: .; j_call: TRBJ2-7; d_call: .; v_call: TRBV15; cdr3_aa: CATSLQPLTIDEQYF; cdr3_nt: TGTGCCACCAGCCTACAGCCCCTCACGATTGACGAGCAGTACTTC
clone_size: .; j_call: TRBJ1-4; d_call: .; v_call: TRBV25-1; cdr3_aa: CASSDARANEKLFF; cdr3_nt: TGTGCCAGCAGTGACGCCCGCGCTAATGAAAAACTGTTTTTT
clone_size: .; j_call: TRBJ1-5; d_call: .; v_call: TRBV6-1; cdr3_aa: CASSNTPISNQPQHF; cdr3_nt: TGTGCCAGCAGCAATACACCAATTAGCAATCAGCCCCAGCATTTT
clone_size: .; j_call: TRBJ1-4; d_call: .; v_call: TRBV2; cdr3_aa: CASSATGMREKLFF; cdr3_nt: TGTGCCAGCAGTGCTACAGGGATGCGAGAAAAACTGTTTTTT
clone_size: .; j_call: TRBJ1-2; d_call: .; v_call: TRBV5-1; cdr3_aa: CASSPADRANYGYTF; cdr3_nt: TGCGCCAGCAGCCCAGCGGACAGAGCTAACTATGGCTACACCTTC
clone_size: .; j_call: TRBJ1-4; d_call: TRBD1; v_call: TRBV18; cdr3_aa: CASSPGTGENEKLFF; cdr3_nt: TGTGCCAGCTCACCAGGGACAGGGGAGAATGAAAAACTGTTTTTT
clone_size: .; j_call: TRBJ2-3; d_call: .; v_call: TRBV5-6; cdr3_aa: CASSLEGRGPTDTQYF; cdr3_nt: TGTGCCAGCAGCTTGGAAGGGCGGGGACCCACAGATACGCAGTATTTT
clone_size: .; j_call: TRBJ2-1; d_call: .; v_call: TRBV6-4; cdr3_aa: CASSDSAGSYNEQFF; cdr3_nt: TGTGCCAGCAGTGACTCAGCGGGCTCCTACAATGAGCAGTTCTTC
clone_size: .; j_call: TRBJ1-5; d_call: .; v_call: TRBV13; cdr3_aa: CASSSSGNQPQHF; cdr3_nt: TGTGCCAGCAGCAGTTCAGGCAATCAGCCCCAGCATTTT
clone_size: .; j_call: TRBJ1-5; d_call: .; v_call: TRBV7-6; cdr3_aa: CASSLNEGPQHF; cdr3_nt: TGTGCCAGCAGCCTCAACGAGGGGCCCCAGCATTTT
clone_size: .; j_call: TRBJ2-3; d_call: .; v_call: TRBV2; cdr3_aa: CASTNGESAGTDTQYF; cdr3_nt: TGTGCCAGCACCAACGGGGAGTCAGCAGGCACAGATACGCAGTATTTT
clone_size: .; j_call: TRBJ1-1; d_call: TRBD1; v_call: TRBV4-1; cdr3_aa: CASSRGTGGDGDTEAFF; cdr3_nt: TGCGCCAGCAGCCGCGGGACAGGGGGCGATGGGGACACTGAAGCTTTCTTT
clone_size: .; j_call: TRBJ1-2; d_call: TRBD1; v_call: TRBV5-1; cdr3_aa: CASSLDRGNGYTF; cdr3_nt: TGCGCCAGCAGCTTGGACAGGGGCAATGGCTACACCTTC
clone_size: .; j_call: TRBJ2-3; d_call: TRBD1; v_call: TRBV7-9; cdr3_aa: CASSFPSGTVTDTQYF; cdr3_nt: TGTGCCAGCAGCTTTCCCTCCGGGACAGTCACAGATACGCAGTATTTT
clone_size: .; j_call: TRBJ1-2; d_call: .; v_call: TRBV4-1; cdr3_aa: CASSQSSANYGYTF; cdr3_nt: TGCGCCAGCAGCCAAAGTTCAGCTAACTATGGCTACACCTTC
clone_size: .; j_call: TRBJ1-2; d_call: .; v_call: TRBV9; cdr3_aa: CASSVTSGDRGYTF; cdr3_nt: TGTGCCAGCAGCGTCACCTCGGGGGATCGGGGCTACACCTTC
clone_size: .; j_call: TRBJ2-1; d_call: .; v_call: TRBV29-1; cdr3_aa: CSVGLFTAQRGYNEQFF; cdr3_nt: TGCAGCGTGGGGCTCTTTACAGCTCAAAGGGGGTACAATGAGCAGTTCTTC